The 7 T cell receptor beta chains reported below all come from one sample, sequenced in a study of CD8 T cells in Susac syndrome. Reverse transcription used about 0.5 to 1 ug RNA and random hexamers. MiXCR, applied by TCRdb to the immunoSEQ multiplex PCR reads, yields one record per CDR3 protein. The table includes 180,000 or so distinct CDR3 sequences, 90% to 95% detected once. Sequencing was carried out using CD4+ T cells from PBMCs. Receptors were obtained from a human donor with multiple sclerosis.

The gene calls are TRBV12-5 and TRBJ2-7; either TRBD1 or TRBD2 may fit D (5 bases each). Germline CDR1 LGHNT, CDR2 FRNRAP. The length of the CDR3 is 15 residues. V was shortened by 0 bases and J by 4 bases, with 13 bases between the two germline ends. This CDR3 is CASGLVVGVLYEQYF. CDR3 sequence (DNA): TGTGCTAGTGGTTTGGTCGTGGGGGTGTTATACGAGCAGTACTTC.

The rearrangement links TRBV12-3 or TRBV12-4 to TRBJ2-4; the D is unclear. The CDR3 is made up of 13 amino acids. Trimming took off 10 bases at V and 0 bases at J, with 10 bases between the two ends. DNA for the CDR3: TGTGCCACTCAAGGGATAGCCAAAAACATTCAGTACTTC. It specifies CATQGIAKNIQYF.

The chain links TRBV30 to TRBJ2-7; D tentatively fits TRBD1 or TRBD2 (5 bases each). Germline values: CDR1 GTSNPN, CDR2 SVGIG (reference sequence). V dropped 5 bases and J dropped 2 bases, with 13 bases sitting between them. CDR3 length equals 13 residues. DNA of the CDR3: TGTGCCTGGTCTACAGGCGGGCCCTACGAGCAGTACTTC. As protein: CAWSTGGPYEQYF. The full variable domain, completed using reference TRBV30 and TRBJ2-7, is SQTIHQWPATLVQPVGSPLSLECTVEGTSNPNLYWYRQAAGRGLQLLFYSVGIGQISSEVPQNLSASRPQDRQFILSSKKLLLSDSGFYLCAWSTGGPYEQYFGPGTRLTVT.

The genes are TRBV29-1 and TRBJ2-3; maybe TRBD1 (6 bases). CDR3 length: 15 residues. Looked up from germline, CDR1 is SQVTM and CDR2 is ANQGSEA. V lost 6 bases to trimming and J lost 1 base, with 17 bases between them. The CDR3 coding sequence is TGCAGCGTAGGGACAACCGTCTCGGGCACAGATACGCAGTATTTT. It is translated as CSVGTTVSGTDTQYF.

The chain carries TRBV14 and TRBJ1-1; no definite D call. Germline V gene lookup returns CDR1 SGHDN and CDR2 FVKESK. The CDR3 runs to 17 residues. V was pared by 1 base and J by 1 base, with 16 bases between. CDR3 residues: CASSQGLTGWGNTEAFF. Written as DNA, the CDR3 is TGTGCCAGCAGCCAAGGACTTACCGGCTGGGGGAACACTGAAGCTTTCTTT.

The rearrangement links TRBV5-1 to TRBJ2-5; no clear D. This CDR3 region has 15 residues. The germline CDR1 and CDR2 sequences are SGHRS and YFSETQ. Trimming took 0 bases from V and 5 from J, leaving 14 bases between them. In DNA form, the CDR3 reads TGCGCCAGCAGCTTGGAGTCTTTGGTCCGGGAGACCCAGTACTTC. This codes for CASSLESLVRETQYF.

This chain joins TRBV27 and TRBJ1-1; TRBD1 might be the D (6 bases). The CDR3 loop spans 15 amino acids. The germline V gene has CDR1 MNHEY and CDR2 SMNVEV (reference sequence). The germline V and J ends were trimmed by 1 base and 2 bases, with 11 bases remaining between them. The CDR3 DNA is TGTGCCAGCAGTTTATGGGGGGCCTCCAACACTGAAGCTTTCTTT. Its translation: CASSLWGASNTEAFF.